What follows are 31 T cell receptor beta chains derived from one specimen sequenced in a study of CXCR3-negative and CXCR3-positive naive CD8 T cells (dated by TCRdb to between 2018 and 2020). Their antigens remain unidentified. The sample was run on a NextSeq 550. The Human TCR Profiling Kit (MiLaboratory) was used to make UMI-labeled 5' RACE TRB cDNA libraries. One entry per CDR3 protein sequence results from the TCRdb reprocessing of the reads, with DNA left out. The table for this sample shows fewer than 90,000 distinct CDR3 sequences. The ten largest make up 0.5% to 0.6% of the sample. On the study overall, not on this receptor specifically: TRB CDR3s from CXCR3-positive naive cells showed higher hydrophobicity (lower Kidera factor 4), lower energy, and higher strength and volume indices than CXCR3-negative naive cells.

Sequences were obtained from naive CXCR3+ CD8+ T cells from blood. Reading the label with the study, this specimen's cell subset or site is: CD45RO-CCR7+CD27+CD95- naive CD8+ T cells expressing CXCR3 (TNR3+). The receptors here all came from a human donor in good health. Some clones in this sample may be carry-over from other donors' samples.

The genes are TRBV5-1 and TRBJ2-7; the D call from TCRdb, TRBD1, cannot be confirmed without DNA. The CDR3 totals 15 residues. Germline CDR1 is SGHRS and CDR2 is YFSETQ. The CDR3 sequence: CASSPGQALSYEQYF.

V is TRBV25-1 and J is TRBJ2-1; the D call of TRBD2 rests on TCRdb alone, since no DNA is present to check it. The CDR3 sequence is 20 residues long. Looked up from germline, CDR1 is MGHDK and CDR2 is SYGVNS. CDR3 amino acids: CASSELSRGYSGRPYNEQFF.

The chain joins TRBV14 to TRBJ1-6. The CDR3 covers 14 residues. Germline CDR1 is SGHDN and CDR2 is FVKESK. The CDR3 sequence: CASSQEATNSPLHF.

This CDR3 reads CASSLPLAGEAVTGELFF. The gene calls are TRBV7-9 and TRBJ2-2; TCRdb's D call of TRBD2 is untestable without DNA. Germline V gives CDR1 SEHNR, CDR2 FQNEAQ (reference sequence). CDR3 length: 18 residues.

This chain links TRBV29-1 with TRBJ2-3; with no DNA, the TCRdb D assignment of TRBD1 cannot be verified. Germline V gene lookup returns CDR1 SQVTM and CDR2 ANQGSEA. The CDR3 runs 11 residues. CDR3 residues: CSAPGADTQYF.

The chain carries TRBV20-1 and TRBJ2-7; no DNA is available, so the TRBD2 call from TCRdb remains unchecked. This CDR3 has 16 amino acids. The V gene's germline CDR1 is DFQATT and CDR2 SNEGSKA (reference sequence). This CDR3 reads CSARDYGLAGTYEQYF.

The chain uses TRBV27 and TRBJ1-1; TCRdb picks TRBD1, but there is no DNA to check that call. Looked up from germline, CDR1 is MNHEY and CDR2 is SMNVEV (reference sequence). The CDR3 consists of 13 residues. The chain's CDR3 is CASSLWAGAEAFF.

The rearrangement links TRBV29-1 to TRBJ1-4; TCRdb names TRBD1, which stays unverified in the absence of DNA. The CDR3 spans 13 residues. Germline CDR1 SQVTM, CDR2 ANQGSEA. CDR3 protein: CSVEWGMEEKLFF.

The genes are TRBV28 and TRBJ2-7; the D call from TCRdb, TRBD2, cannot be confirmed without DNA. Germline lookup yields CDR1 MDHEN and CDR2 SYDVKM. The CDR3 is made up of 15 amino acids. Here the CDR3 reads CASSPLTSGMYEQYF.

The chain links TRBV29-1 to TRBJ2-3. The CDR3 is 14 amino acids. Per germline, CDR1 SQVTM and CDR2 ANQGSEA. The CDR3 sequence: CSANEYLSTDTQYF.

J is TRBJ2-3 and V is TRBV28. The germline V gene encodes CDR1 MDHEN and CDR2 SYDVKM. CDR3 size: 12 residues. Here the CDR3 reads CTSSLPYLTQYF.

V is TRBV29-1 and J is TRBJ2-7. The CDR3 sequence is 11 residues long. Germline lookup yields CDR1 SQVTM and CDR2 ANQGSEA. The CDR3 loop reads CSVLDSYEQYF.

This rearrangement joins TRBV15 to TRBJ1-5. Germline lookup yields CDR1 LNHNV and CDR2 YYDKDF (reference sequence). The CDR3 has 15 amino acids. This CDR3 reads CATSRDWVGHQPQHF.

The J gene is TRBJ1-5, the V gene TRBV10-3; TCRdb proposes TRBD1, but this gene call is untestable without DNA. This CDR3 is built from 14 residues. Looked up from germline, CDR1 is ENHRY and CDR2 is SYGVKD. CDR3 amino acids: CAISGDGDNQPQHF.

This sequence joins TRBV12-3 or TRBV12-4 and TRBJ2-4; TCRdb selects TRBD1, and the lack of DNA leaves this call unchecked. This CDR3 is 15 amino acids long. CDR3 region: CASSIRQGEKNIQYF.

This chain links TRBV28 with TRBJ2-7. Per germline, CDR1 MDHEN and CDR2 SYDVKM. The CDR3 totals 12 residues. The CDR3 loop is CASSSWAYEQYF.

The chain couples TRBV4-2 to TRBJ2-5; absent DNA, TCRdb's TRBD1 call cannot be checked. In germline, CDR1 is LGHNA, CDR2 YNFKEQ. The CDR3 covers 15 residues. The CDR3 loop is CASSLDRGLGETQYF.

The rearrangement joins TRBV5-1 to TRBJ2-1; TCRdb gives TRBD2 as the D gene, but with no DNA this cannot be confirmed. The germline CDR1 and CDR2 sequences are SGHRS and YFSETQ. This CDR3 has 18 residues. The chain's CDR3 is CASSDLTSGVLSYNEQFF.

This chain joins TRBV12-3 or TRBV12-4 and TRBJ2-2; TCRdb designates TRBD2, a call that cannot be tested without DNA. This CDR3 has 17 residues. The CDR3 region is CASRYTGLAGNTGELFF.

CDR3: CASSQWDNTEAFF. This chain joins TRBV14 and TRBJ1-1; lacking DNA, the TRBD1 call made by TCRdb goes unchecked. The germline CDR1 and CDR2 sequences are SGHDN and FVKESK. This CDR3 has 13 residues. Full variable domain (outside the CDR3, taken from reference TRBV14 and TRBJ1-1): EAGVTQFPSHSVIEKGQTVTLRCDPISGHDNLYWYRRVMGKEIKFLLHFVKESKQDESGMPNNRFLAERTGGTYSTLKVQPAELEDSGVYFCASSQWDNTEAFFGQGTRLTVV.

J is TRBJ2-3 and V is TRBV7-9; TCRdb's assignment of TRBD1 cannot be checked, as there is no DNA. The CDR3 loop spans 13 amino acids. Germline V lookup: CDR1 SEHNR, CDR2 FQNEAQ (reference sequence). The CDR3 here is CASLGGTTDTQYF.

The genes are TRBV5-1 and TRBJ2-2; TCRdb indicates TRBD1, and absent DNA this call remains unverified. CDR1 and CDR2 from the germline V gene are SGHRS and YFSETQ. The CDR3 extends over 16 amino acids. The CDR3 sequence: CASSLEGQGKTGELFF.

Here the CDR3 reads CASSLVRDTWSSYNEQFF. The chain carries TRBV7-2 and TRBJ2-1; TCRdb gives TRBD1 as the D gene, but with no DNA this cannot be confirmed. CDR3 length: 18 amino acids. CDR1 is SGHTA, CDR2 FQGNSA, per germline.

This chain joins TRBV2 and TRBJ2-3; the TCRdb call, TRBD2, lacks DNA for checking. In germline, CDR1 is SNHLY, CDR2 FYNNEI. The CDR3 totals 15 residues. This CDR3 reads CASMAGGGYSDTQYF.

The chain has TRBV10-3 and TRBJ1-2. The CDR3 loop spans 13 amino acids. The germline V gene encodes CDR1 ENHRY and CDR2 SYGVKD. Here the CDR3 reads CAISDGGDYGYTF.

This chain connects TRBV21-1 to TRBJ2-5; absent DNA, TCRdb's TRBD2 call cannot be checked. TRBV21-1 is classified as a pseudogene. The CDR3 is made up of 13 amino acids. The chain's CDR3 is CASSPSRQETQYF.

The chain joins TRBV28 to TRBJ1-1; TCRdb's D gene call, TRBD1, goes unchecked for lack of DNA. The CDR3 spans 15 residues. The V gene's germline CDR1 is MDHEN and CDR2 SYDVKM. CDR3 protein: CASRLRTGVGTEAFF.

The rearrangement joins TRBV15 to TRBJ2-6; TCRdb gives TRBD1 as the D gene, but with no DNA this cannot be confirmed. The CDR3 covers 16 residues. The germline V gene has CDR1 LNHNV and CDR2 YYDKDF (reference sequence). CDR3 in amino acids: CATSGRTGAGANVLTF.

This chain links TRBV28 with TRBJ2-5; TCRdb reports TRBD1, a call that lacks DNA to check it against. CDR3 length equals 16 residues. Germline CDR1 reads MDHEN; CDR2 reads SYDVKM. This chain's CDR3 is CASSSRQGASRETQYF.

The CDR3 region is CASTNTRGHLTEAFF. The chain joins TRBV28 to TRBJ1-1; checking the TCRdb D call of TRBD1 is not possible without DNA. This CDR3 contains 15 residues. Germline V gene lookup returns CDR1 MDHEN and CDR2 SYDVKM.

The V call is TRBV29-1, the J call TRBJ2-2; TCRdb proposes TRBD1, but this gene call is untestable without DNA. Germline V gives CDR1 SQVTM, CDR2 ANQGSEA. The CDR3 contains 13 residues. CDR3 region: CSADRPNTGELFF.